The present T cell receptor (beta chain) was sequenced within a study of blood T cells in healthy people across ages. General study points: Strongly correlated with naive T cell percentage was TCR beta diversity. Naive CD4+ cell counts and diversity both ran higher in long-lived than in aged donors. Per million T cells, the diversity of TCR beta decreased roughly linearly as age advanced.

A few counts support this clonotype. Its antigen is still unknown. Every participating donor contributed roughly 10 milliliters of peripheral blood through a draw. This CDR3 is 15 amino acids long. V lost 4 bases, J lost 1 base, and 14 bases lay in between. Germline CDR1 and CDR2: SGHDT and YYEEEE. Through a sample-barcoded 5' primer and a J-beta primer mix, a second PCR was run for roughly 6 to 12 cycles. TCRdb used MiXCR to reprocess the 5' RACE reads, holding one entry per CDR3 protein. The table lists about 1,400,000 distinct CDR3 sequences, 42% of them singletons, with roughly 7.9% in the top ten.

The V call is TRBV5-6, the J call TRBJ1-1, with D perhaps TRBD1 (6 bases). The TCR comes from a woman aged 18-30 years in good health. The sample consisted of blood. In nucleotides, the CDR3 is TGTGCCAGCAGCCGTCGCGACAGGCCGAACACTGAAGCTTTCTTT. This gives the protein CASSRRDRPNTEAFF.